This T cell receptor beta chain was sequenced during a study of OX40 agonist ivuxolimab in advanced cancers. Using immunoSEQ multiplex PCR, the repertoire was profiled, and TCRdb retains in-frame clones only, with some absent. The sample carries 150,000 to 190,000 clones, approximately 94% recorded once. With 2 bases clipped from V and 6 bases from J, the junction kept 4 bases outside the gene matches. This CDR3 is built from 14 residues. Germline lookup yields CDR1 SGHTA and CDR2 FQGNSA. The chain employs TRBV7-2 and TRBJ1-5, with 7 bases fitting TRBD1. The sequence was obtained from an adult with an advanced solid tumor such as melanoma, head and neck, liver or kidney cancer. The source material was CD4+ or CD8+ T cells sorted from blood, sampled in a trial of the OX40 agonist ivuxolimab. In DNA form, the CDR3 reads TGTGCCAGCAGCTTAAGGGCAGGGGGTCAGCCCCAGCATTTT. Amino acids: CASSLRAGGQPQHF.